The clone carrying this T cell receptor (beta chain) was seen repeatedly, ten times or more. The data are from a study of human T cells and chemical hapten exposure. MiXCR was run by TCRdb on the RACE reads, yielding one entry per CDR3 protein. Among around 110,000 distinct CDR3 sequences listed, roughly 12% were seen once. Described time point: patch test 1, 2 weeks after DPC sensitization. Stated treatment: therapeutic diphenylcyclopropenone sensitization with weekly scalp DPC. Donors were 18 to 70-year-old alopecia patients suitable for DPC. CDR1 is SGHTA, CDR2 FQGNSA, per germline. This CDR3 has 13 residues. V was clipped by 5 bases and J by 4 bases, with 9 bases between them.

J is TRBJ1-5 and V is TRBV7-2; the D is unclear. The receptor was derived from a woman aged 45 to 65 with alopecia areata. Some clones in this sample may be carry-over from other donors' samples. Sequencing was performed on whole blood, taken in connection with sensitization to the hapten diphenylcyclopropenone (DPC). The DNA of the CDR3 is TGTGCCAGCAGCCGGCGCTATAATCAGCCCCAGCATTTT. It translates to CASSRRYNQPQHF.